A single sample gave rise to the 27 T cell receptor beta chains below, sequenced in a study of shared clonotypes between healthy human individuals. TCRdb's table, derived via immunoSEQ multiplex PCR, lists solely in-frame clones and lacks some. Of fewer than 1.4 million clones detected, 75% to 85% appear once; the ten largest clones hold roughly 0.55%. The sequencing input was memory CD4+ T cells from PBMCs. Sample subset: CD45RA-negative fraction. These receptor sequences come from a man between 18 and 35 years old in good health. Some clones in this sample may be carry-over from other donors' samples.

This clone came up many times. At the DNA level, this CDR3 is encoded by other sequences in the same sample as well. J is TRBJ1-1 and V is TRBV30; 9 nucleotides line up with TRBD1. CDR1 GTSNPN and CDR2 SVGIG come from the germline V gene (reference sequence). The length of the CDR3 is 13 residues. Trimming took 4 bases from V and 3 from J; bases not matched to a gene: 3. The CDR3 nucleotides read TGTGCCTGGATGGGACAGGGCTACACTGAAGCTTTCTTT. This translates into CAWMGQGYTEAFF.

The CDR3 coding sequence is TGTGCCAGCAGACTAACAGGCGGGGCTGAAGCTTTCTTT. It yields the protein CASRLTGGAEAFF. J is TRBJ1-1 and V is TRBV6-1; D is possibly TRBD1 (5 bases). CDR3 length: 13 amino acids. Germline V gives CDR1 MNHNS, CDR2 SASEGT. Trimming removed 6 bases from V and 6 bases from J, with 14 bases in between.

This clone was seen only once. V gene TRBV5-1 combines with J gene TRBJ2-7, with D tentatively TRBD1 or TRBD2 (5 bases each). The germline V gene has CDR1 SGHRS and CDR2 YFSETQ. The CDR3 has 14 residues. V dropped 5 bases and J dropped 5 bases, with 17 bases sitting between them. CDR3 sequence (DNA): TGCGCCAGCAGAAGCGGACACGGATTAGACGAGCAGTACTTC. Its protein product is CASRSGHGLDEQYF.

This chain joins TRBV5-1 and TRBJ2-5, with D tentatively TRBD2 (6 bases). The CDR3 runs 16 residues. V lost 2 bases to trimming and J lost 5 bases, with 19 bases between them. Germline V lookup: CDR1 SGHRS, CDR2 YFSETQ. CDR3 residues: CASSFFPLGGGETQYF. For the CDR3, the DNA is TGCGCCAGCAGCTTTTTCCCGCTCGGGGGAGGTGAGACCCAGTACTTC.

The chain combines TRBV28 with TRBJ2-7, with TRBD1 matching over 7 bases. The CDR3 runs 16 residues. V was clipped by 4 bases and J by 3 bases; unmatched bases: 12. Germline CDR1 reads MDHEN; CDR2 reads SYDVKM. The CDR3: CASSSRWGQSYYEQYF. CDR3 nucleotide sequence: TGTGCCAGCAGTTCCCGTTGGGGACAGTCATACTACGAGCAGTACTTC. Combining the CDR3 with reference TRBV28 and TRBJ2-7 gives the whole variable domain DVKVTQSSRYLVKRTGEKVFLECVQDMDHENMFWYRQDPGLGLRLIYFSYDVKMKEKGDIPEGYSVSREKKERFSLILESASTNQTSMYLCASSSRWGQSYYEQYFGPGTRLTVT.

This chain connects TRBV5-1 to TRBJ2-3; maybe TRBD2 (5 bases). CDR1 and CDR2 (germline): SGHRS, YFSETQ. Between the trimmed V and J ends, which lost 5 bases and 6 bases, there was a span of 13 bases. The CDR3 spans 13 residues. This CDR3 reads CASRPPRGDTQYF. CDR3 DNA sequence: TGCGCCAGCAGACCCCCGCGAGGGGATACGCAGTATTTT.

This chain joins TRBV11-2 and TRBJ1-6, with no clear D. V gave up 0 bases and J gave up 8 bases, with 5 bases separating them. CDR1 and CDR2 from the germline V gene are SGHAT and FQNNGV. The CDR3 is 13 residues long. CDR3 nucleotides: TGTGCCAGCAGCTTAGACCCGTATTCACCCCTCCACTTT. Translating gives CASSLDPYSPLHF. Using reference TRBV11-2 and TRBJ1-6 for the parts outside the CDR3, the full variable domain is EAGVAQSPRYKIIEKRQSVAFWCNPISGHATLYWYQQILGQGPKLLIQFQNNGVVDDSQLPKDRFSAERLKGVDSTLKIQPAKLEDSAVYLCASSLDPYSPLHFGNGTRLTVT.

The genes are TRBV2 and TRBJ1-2, with D perhaps matching TRBD1 (5 bases). Germline assignment: CDR1 SNHLY and CDR2 FYNNEI. This CDR3 comprises 15 residues. Between the trimmed V and J ends, which lost 1 base and 4 bases, there was a span of 13 bases. CDR3 sequence (DNA): TGTGCCAGCAGTGAAGGAAGGGGAGTTAGCTATGGCTACACCTTC. Translation: CASSEGRGVSYGYTF.

The chain joins TRBV30 to TRBJ1-6; D ambiguous. Germline-derived CDR1 and CDR2 are GTSNPN and SVGIG (reference sequence). The V end was cut by 1 base, the J end by 5 bases, with 12 bases between. This CDR3 region has 15 residues. The CDR3 bases are TGTGCCTGGAGTGAACTTGGAGGGAATAATTCACCCCTCCACTTT. This codes for CAWSELGGNNSPLHF.

The rearrangement links TRBV6-1 to TRBJ2-7; the D gene is possibly TRBD1 (5 bases). The germline V gene encodes CDR1 MNHNS and CDR2 SASEGT. V lost 7 bases, J lost 2 bases, and 18 bases lay in between. CDR3 length equals 15 residues. The CDR3 DNA follows: TGTGCCAGCATTTCCCCGGGCAGGGAAACCTACGAGCAGTACTTC. Translating it yields CASISPGRETYEQYF.

The CDR3 spells CASSPRRGEANEQFF. The CDR3 nucleotides read TGTGCCAGCTCACCACGCCGGGGAGAGGCCAATGAGCAGTTCTTC. The chain joins TRBV18 to TRBJ2-1, with D tentatively TRBD2 (5 bases). CDR1 and CDR2 (germline): KGHSH, LQKENI. The CDR3 loop spans 15 amino acids. Trimming cost V 1 base and J 6 bases, with 13 bases left between them.

The chain uses TRBV4-2 and TRBJ2-7; TRBD2 might be the D (6 bases). The CDR3 is 17 amino acids. CDR1 is LGHNA and CDR2 is YNFKEQ in the germline V gene. The V end was cut by 2 bases, the J end by 0 bases, with 17 bases between. CDR3 nucleotides: TGTGCCAGCAGCCAAACACCCGGGACGGAGGGCTCCTACGAGCAGTACTTC. Protein sequence: CASSQTPGTEGSYEQYF.

The chain is built from TRBV28 and TRBJ1-2; the D is unclear. The CDR3 is 14 amino acids. Germline V lookup: CDR1 MDHEN, CDR2 SYDVKM. V was trimmed by 4 bases and J by 3 bases, leaving 12 bases between them. The DNA for the CDR3 is TGTGCCAGCAGTTCCCCCCCGATCCACTATGGCTACACCTTC. Amino acid sequence: CASSSPPIHYGYTF.

Points on this clone: Other DNA sequences in this specimen translate into the identical CDR3. This chain joins TRBV5-1 and TRBJ2-5; D may be TRBD2 (6 bases). V was shortened by 0 bases and J by 2 bases, with 8 bases between the two germline ends. Germline CDR1 SGHRS, CDR2 YFSETQ. CDR3 length: 14 residues. The CDR3 sequence is CASSLGEAQETQYF. The CDR3 DNA follows: TGCGCCAGCAGCTTGGGGGAGGCGCAAGAGACCCAGTACTTC. The full variable domain, rest sourced from reference TRBV5-1 and TRBJ2-5, is KAGVTQTPRYLIKTRGQQVTLSCSPISGHRSVSWYQQTPGQGLQFLFEYFSETQRNKGNFPGRFSGRQFSNSRSEMNVSTLELGDSALYLCASSLGEAQETQYFGPGTRLLVL.

The V gene is TRBV29-1, the J gene TRBJ1-1; D gene ambiguous. V gave up 2 bases and J gave up 5 bases, with 15 bases separating them. Germline V gives CDR1 SQVTM, CDR2 ANQGSEA. There are 14 residues in the CDR3. CDR3 DNA sequence: TGCAGCGTTGAATCACCCACTACCGGAACTGAAGCTTTCTTT. As protein: CSVESPTTGTEAFF.

V gene TRBV28 combines with J gene TRBJ2-1; D is possibly TRBD1 (6 bases). V lost 6 bases and J lost 1, with 16 bases in between. The CDR3 totals 16 residues. Germline V lookup: CDR1 MDHEN, CDR2 SYDVKM. The CDR3 sequence is CASRTLGGGSYNEQFF. CDR3 DNA: TGTGCCAGCAGGACCCTTGGGGGCGGTTCCTACAATGAGCAGTTCTTC.

The rearrangement links TRBV7-9 to TRBJ2-5; no clear D gene. CDR1 and CDR2 from the germline V gene are SEHNR and FQNEAQ (reference sequence). This CDR3 has 14 amino acids. V shed 3 bases and J shed 8 bases, with 16 bases lying between them. CDR3 loop: CASSLDRKSSTQYF. The CDR3 nucleotides are TGTGCCAGCAGCTTGGACCGCAAGAGTTCTACCCAGTACTTC.

The chain has TRBV19 and TRBJ2-1; D remains unclear. This CDR3 has 14 residues. Trimming cost V 0 bases and J 7 bases, with 10 bases left between them. The V gene's germline CDR1 is LNHDA and CDR2 SQIVND (reference sequence). The CDR3 sequence is CASSIDHASNEQFF. Written as DNA, the CDR3 is TGTGCCAGTAGTATAGATCACGCATCGAATGAGCAGTTCTTC.

V gene TRBV7-9 combines with J gene TRBJ2-7, with D tentatively TRBD2 (5 bases). V lost 3 bases, J lost 4 bases, and 13 bases lay in between. There are 14 residues in the CDR3. The V gene's germline CDR1 is SEHNR and CDR2 FQNEAQ (reference sequence). The CDR3: CASSFSRLPYEQYF. The CDR3 DNA is TGTGCCAGCAGCTTTTCTCGACTACCTTACGAGCAGTACTTC. The full variable domain, with the rest looked up from reference TRBV7-9 and TRBJ2-7, is DTGVSQNPRHKITKRGQNVTFRCDPISEHNRLYWYRQTLGQGPEFLTYFQNEAQLEKSRLLSDRFSAERPKGSFSTLEIQRTEQGDSAMYLCASSFSRLPYEQYFGPGTRLTVT.

This chain uses TRBV20-1 with TRBJ1-1; D gene uncertain. The V and J ends lost 5 bases and 8 bases respectively, with 12 bases between them. Germline values: CDR1 DFQATT, CDR2 SNEGSKA (reference sequence). This CDR3 has 11 amino acids. The CDR3 DNA sequence: TGCAGTGCTTCGGTCCATGAGGAAGCTTTCTTT. The encoded protein is CSASVHEEAFF.

This clone was counted at least ten times. The CDR3 DNA follows: TGTGCCAGCACCTTACAGGGGACTGAGCAGTACTTC. Amino acid sequence: CASTLQGTEQYF. The rearrangement joins TRBV5-6 to TRBJ2-7, with D possibly matching TRBD1 (7 bases). Germline V gives CDR1 SGHDT, CDR2 YYEEEE. This CDR3 comprises 12 residues. The V end lost 6 bases, the J end lost 7 bases, and 14 bases lay between the germline ends.

The chain has TRBV11-2 and TRBJ2-2; TRBD2 agrees at 9 bases. Trimming cost V 1 base and J 2 bases; bases outside gene matches: 8. The CDR3 has 18 residues. Germline CDR1 reads SGHAT; CDR2 reads FQNNGV. The CDR3 loop reads CASSLVATSGGNTGELFF. For the CDR3, the DNA is TGTGCCAGCAGCTTAGTCGCGACTAGCGGTGGCAACACCGGGGAGCTGTTTTTT.

The genes are TRBV5-4 and TRBJ2-1; D might be TRBD1 (6 bases). The CDR3 consists of 14 residues. Trimming pared 4 bases from V and 7 bases from J, leaving 15 bases between. The germline gives CDR1 SGHNT, CDR2 YYREEE (reference sequence). CDR3 in amino acids: CASSPGQNPNEQFF. CDR3 DNA: TGTGCCAGCAGCCCAGGACAGAATCCAAATGAGCAGTTCTTC.

In the case of this clone: This may come from a read error, since a much larger clone is one base off. The V gene is TRBV28, the J gene TRBJ1-5; D ambiguous. The CDR3 has 12 amino acids. V was cut by 6 bases and J by 3 bases, with 6 bases left in between. Germline CDR1 reads MDHEN; CDR2 reads SYDVKM. This CDR3 is CASSSINQPQHF. The CDR3, as DNA: TGTGCCAGCAGCTCGATCAATCAGCCCCAGCATTTT.

Remarks on this clone: Its ends do not fully match the called genes, so a read error is possible. This chain joins TRBV5-1 and TRBJ2-1; D call uncertain. Germline CDR1 and CDR2: SGHRS and YFSETQ. The CDR3 runs to 19 residues. Written as DNA, the CDR3 is TGCGCCAGCAGTTTGGGCTACAAGGTGGTATCTAAAACCTACAATGAGCAGTTCTTC. This translates into CASSLGYKVVSKTYNEQFF.

The genes are TRBV6-5 and TRBJ2-7; 7 positions agree with TRBD2. Germline V lookup: CDR1 MNHEY, CDR2 SVGAGI. The ends lost 2 bases at V and 4 bases at J; junction bases unmatched: 2. This CDR3 has 13 residues. Here the CDR3 DNA reads TGTGCCAGCAGTTACCAGCGGGGTTACGAGCAGTACTTC. Amino acids: CASSYQRGYEQYF.

Remarks on this clone: The sample holds other DNA sequences that translate to the same CDR3. The rearrangement uses TRBV28 and TRBJ1-2; D gene ambiguous. This CDR3 has 12 residues. V gave up 5 bases and J gave up 0 bases, with 4 bases separating them. CDR1 and CDR2 (germline): MDHEN, SYDVKM. CDR3 coding DNA: TGTGCCAGCAGTAGAGCTAACTATGGCTACACCTTC. Protein product: CASSRANYGYTF.